One sample yielded the 27 T cell receptor beta chains listed below, sequenced in a study of identifying expanded T cells in peripheral blood. TCRdb's table, derived via immunoSEQ multiplex PCR, lists solely in-frame clones and lacks some. The sample shows around 90,000 clones, 70% to 90% of them seen only once. Sequencing input: blood. The receptors were sampled from a person between 18 and 70 years old in good health.

The chain carries TRBV28 and TRBJ1-1; TRBD1 agrees at 7 bases. CDR3 length: 14 amino acids. Trimming took 6 bases from V and 4 from J; bases not matched to a gene: 8. Looked up from germline, CDR1 is MDHEN and CDR2 is SYDVKM. CDR3 in amino acids: CASRNDRDGTEAFF. The CDR3 nucleotides read TGTGCCAGCAGAAACGACAGGGACGGCACTGAAGCTTTCTTT.

The chain employs TRBV7-6 and TRBJ2-7; TRBD1 matches 8 bases. Trimming removed 0 bases from V and 4 bases from J; junction bases left unmatched: 5. This CDR3 comprises 15 residues. The germline CDR1 and CDR2 sequences are SGHVS and FNYEAQ. This CDR3 reads CASSLAQGASYEQYF. The CDR3 DNA is TGTGCCAGCAGCTTAGCCCAGGGGGCCTCTTACGAGCAGTACTTC.

The chain joins TRBV7-2 to TRBJ1-5; D is perhaps TRBD1 (5 bases). Germline CDR1 SGHTA, CDR2 FQGNSA. The CDR3 loop spans 18 amino acids. With 1 base removed from V and 1 base from J, the gap between germline ends came to 17 bases. The CDR3 is CASSLEIGGHLSNQPQHF. CDR3 bases: TGTGCCAGCAGCTTAGAGATCGGAGGACACCTAAGCAATCAGCCCCAGCATTTT.

This chain uses TRBV30 with TRBJ1-6; D gene ambiguous. V was cut by 2 bases and J by 0 bases, with 8 bases left in between. The CDR3 runs 15 residues. CDR1 is GTSNPN and CDR2 is SVGIG in the germline V gene (reference sequence). The CDR3: CAWSTGSSYNSPLHF. The DNA of the CDR3 is TGTGCCTGGAGTACCGGGAGCTCCTATAATTCACCCCTCCACTTT.

The chain joins TRBV6-1 to TRBJ2-2, with D unresolved. The germline gives CDR1 MNHNS, CDR2 SASEGT. The CDR3 loop spans 14 amino acids. The V gene lost 4 bases and the J gene lost 2 bases, with 8 bases spanning the gap. This CDR3 is CASSALQNTGELFF. CDR3 coding DNA: TGTGCCAGCAGTGCCCTACAAAACACCGGGGAGCTGTTTTTT.

CDR3 nucleotides: TGTGCCAGCAGTGATAGCGGGGGGGCCAATGAGCAGTTCTTC. Its translation is CASSDSGGANEQFF. The V and J genes are TRBV6-4 and TRBJ2-1; the match to TRBD2 covers 11 bases. In germline, CDR1 is MRHNA, CDR2 SNTAGT. V was clipped by 3 bases and J by 6 bases; unmatched bases: 1. The CDR3 consists of 14 residues.

J is TRBJ2-1 and V is TRBV5-6; D is uncertain. This CDR3 has 16 amino acids. Germline V gene lookup returns CDR1 SGHDT and CDR2 YYEEEE. Trimming removed 0 bases from V and 3 bases from J, with 13 bases in between. This CDR3 reads CASSLEGRLVYNEQFF. Written as DNA, the CDR3 is TGTGCCAGCAGCTTGGAGGGTAGATTGGTCTACAATGAGCAGTTCTTC.

This clone was seen a handful of times. V gene TRBV4-1 combines with J gene TRBJ2-7; 8 bases are a match to TRBD1. This CDR3 is 14 amino acids long. CDR1 and CDR2 from the germline V gene are MGHRA and YSYEKL. V lost 2 bases to trimming and J lost 3 bases; unmatched junction nucleotides: 3. The CDR3 loop is CASSQRTGIYEQYF. CDR3 DNA: TGCGCCAGCAGCCAACGGACAGGGATCTACGAGCAGTACTTC.

The chain couples TRBV18 to TRBJ2-2, with a tentative D call TRBD2 (6 bases). Trimming took off 2 bases at V and 2 bases at J, with 9 bases between the two ends. In germline, CDR1 is KGHSH, CDR2 LQKENI. The length of the CDR3 is 15 residues. The CDR3, as DNA: TGTGCCAGCTCACCAGGGACTTACAACACCGGGGAGCTGTTTTTT. Its protein product is CASSPGTYNTGELFF. Filled out from reference TRBV18 and TRBJ2-2, the complete variable domain reads NAGVMQNPRHLVRRRGQEARLRCSPMKGHSHVYWYRQLPEEGLKFMVYLQKENIIDESGMPKERFSAEFPKEGPSILRIQQVVRGDSAAYFCASSPGTYNTGELFFGEGSRLTVL.

This chain's CDR3 is CASSQGTGAENTEAFF. The CDR3 coding sequence is TGTGCCAGCAGCCAAGGGACAGGGGCCGAGAACACTGAAGCTTTCTTT. The chain joins TRBV4-2 to TRBJ1-1; 9 positions match TRBD1. This CDR3 is built from 16 residues. The germline V gene has CDR1 LGHNA and CDR2 YNFKEQ. The V segment lost 1 base and the J segment 1 base; nucleotides outside the gene matches: 4.

The rearrangement joins TRBV18 to TRBJ2-7, with 7 bases matching TRBD1. CDR3 size: 17 residues. Germline CDR1 and CDR2: KGHSH and LQKENI. Trimming at V came to 3 bases and at J to 2 bases, leaving 13 bases not matched to a gene. The CDR3 protein is CASSPGTAIAGPYEQYF. CDR3 DNA: TGTGCCAGCTCACCCGGGACAGCCATAGCCGGGCCCTACGAGCAGTACTTC.

CDR3 sequence: CASSLRTSGVPDTQYF. CDR3 nucleotide sequence: TGTGCCAGCAGCCTCCGGACTAGCGGGGTCCCAGATACGCAGTATTTT. This sequence joins TRBV9 and TRBJ2-3; 12 positions agree with TRBD2. Germline CDR1 SGDLS, CDR2 YYNGEE. This CDR3 has 16 residues. V lost 4 bases and J lost 4; bases outside the gene matches: 7.

V gene TRBV5-4 combines with J gene TRBJ2-5, with 8 bases matching TRBD2. Trimming took 4 bases from V and 3 from J; bases not matched to a gene: 5. Germline loops: CDR1 SGHNT, CDR2 YYREEE (reference sequence). This CDR3 is 14 amino acids long. This CDR3 reads CASSRSGGEETQYF. Here the CDR3 DNA reads TGTGCCAGCAGCCGGTCGGGGGGGGAAGAGACCCAGTACTTC. Full variable domain (remainder filled in from reference TRBV5-4 and TRBJ2-5): ETGVTQSPTHLIKTRGQQVTLRCSSQSGHNTVSWYQQALGQGPQFIFQYYREEENGRGNFPPRFSGLQFPNYSSELNVNALELDDSALYLCASSRSGGEETQYFGPGTRLLVL.

This clone was picked up one time. This chain joins TRBV30 and TRBJ2-7; 11 nucleotides align to TRBD2. This CDR3 comprises 14 residues. Looked up from germline, CDR1 is GTSNPN and CDR2 is SVGIG (reference sequence). Trimming at V came to 3 bases and at J to 5 bases, leaving 6 bases not matched to a gene. This CDR3 is CAWSRLAGMDEQYF. The CDR3 DNA is TGTGCCTGGAGCCGACTAGCGGGAATGGACGAGCAGTACTTC. Combining the CDR3 with reference TRBV30 and TRBJ2-7 gives the whole variable domain SQTIHQWPATLVQPVGSPLSLECTVEGTSNPNLYWYRQAAGRGLQLLFYSVGIGQISSEVPQNLSASRPQDRQFILSSKKLLLSDSGFYLCAWSRLAGMDEQYFGPGTRLTVT.

The chain employs TRBV12-5 and TRBJ2-7; the D gene is possibly TRBD1 (6 bases). Trimming pared 3 bases from V and 3 bases from J, leaving 18 bases between. The germline CDR1 and CDR2 sequences are LGHNT and FRNRAP. This CDR3 spans 16 amino acids. The CDR3 DNA follows: TGTGCTAGTGGTTTTAAGGCAGGGGTCTCACGCTACGAGCAGTACTTC. Its protein is CASGFKAGVSRYEQYF.

This clone was recorded once. The chain uses TRBV28 and TRBJ2-2; D is unresolved. V gave up 10 bases and J gave up 7 bases, with 16 bases separating them. The CDR3 consists of 13 residues. In germline, CDR1 is MDHEN, CDR2 SYDVKM. The CDR3: CATQAGWNGELFF. For the CDR3, the DNA is TGTGCCACCCAAGCTGGCTGGAACGGGGAGCTGTTTTTT.

The chain links TRBV2 to TRBJ2-2; 8 nucleotides agree with TRBD2. Germline V lookup: CDR1 SNHLY, CDR2 FYNNEI. This CDR3 comprises 15 residues. J lost 0 bases, V lost 7 bases, and 4 bases had no gene match. In nucleotides, the CDR3 is TGTGCCAGCACTAAACTAGCGGCGAACACCGGGGAGCTGTTTTTT. Its protein is CASTKLAANTGELFF.

The rearrangement joins TRBV11-2 to TRBJ2-7; 10 positions agree with TRBD2. CDR3 length equals 13 residues. Germline V gene lookup returns CDR1 SGHAT and CDR2 FQNNGV. The ends lost 3 bases at V and 5 bases at J; junction bases unmatched: 1. This chain's CDR3 is CASSFGLADEQYF. The CDR3 nucleotides read TGTGCCAGCAGCTTTGGACTAGCGGACGAGCAGTACTTC.

In the case of this clone: The junction differs from germline at one of its ends, possibly a read error. The gene calls are TRBV2 and TRBJ2-2; D ambiguous. The CDR3 has 12 amino acids. In germline, CDR1 is SNHLY, CDR2 FYNNEI. The CDR3 protein is CASSKASGELFF. The CDR3 DNA sequence: TGTGCCAGCAGTAAAGCCTCCGGGGAGCTGTTTTTT.

The J gene is TRBJ1-4, the V gene TRBV6-1, with a possible D match to TRBD1 (6 bases). Germline V lookup: CDR1 MNHNS, CDR2 SASEGT. The V gene lost 6 bases and the J gene lost 6 bases, with 17 bases spanning the gap. The length of the CDR3 is 15 residues. CDR3 sequence (DNA): TGTGCCAGCAGCCTCGGTGGGGGCGGGGATGAAAAACTGTTTTTT. This sequence encodes CASSLGGGGDEKLFF.

In its sample, this clone was seen once. The rearrangement joins TRBV25-1 to TRBJ2-5; possibly TRBD1 for D (7 bases). V was clipped by 7 bases and J by 5 bases, with 14 bases between them. The CDR3 is 13 residues long. Germline CDR1 reads MGHDK; CDR2 reads SYGVNS. The CDR3 region is CASTPQGRETQYF. The CDR3 bases are TGTGCCAGCACCCCACAGGGGAGGGAGACCCAGTACTTC.

The rearrangement links TRBV6-1 to TRBJ1-1; the D gene is possibly TRBD1 (5 bases). There are 14 residues in the CDR3. Germline V gene sequence: CDR1 MNHNS, CDR2 SASEGT. Trimming pared 2 bases from V and 2 bases from J, leaving 9 bases between. The CDR3 DNA follows: TGTGCCAGCAGTGAACAGGGAGTCAACACTGAAGCTTTCTTT. Protein sequence: CASSEQGVNTEAFF.

This chain links TRBV19 with TRBJ1-1; D gene uncertain. CDR3 length: 13 residues. Trimming took off 6 bases at V and 4 bases at J, with 12 bases between the two ends. Germline CDR1 LNHDA, CDR2 SQIVND (reference sequence). As DNA, the CDR3 is TGTGCCAGTAGCGGGCGGCCTGGCACTGAAGCTTTCTTT. It codes for CASSGRPGTEAFF.

The chain links TRBV6-4 to TRBJ2-1; 8 positions agree with TRBD2. The CDR3 length is 14 residues. The V and J ends lost 4 bases and 7 bases, in that order; junction bases with no gene match: 6. Germline V lookup: CDR1 MRHNA, CDR2 SNTAGT. The CDR3 sequence is CASSAAGDPNEQFF. CDR3 bases: TGTGCCAGCAGTGCAGCGGGGGACCCTAATGAGCAGTTCTTC.

This chain connects TRBV5-1 to TRBJ2-5; D unresolved. V lost 4 bases and J lost 5, with 18 bases in between. Germline loops: CDR1 SGHRS, CDR2 YFSETQ. CDR3 length: 15 residues. The CDR3 bases are TGCGCCAGCAGCGCGCAGGCATCTTTTGGGGAGACCCAGTACTTC. It encodes CASSAQASFGETQYF.

The genes are TRBV27 and TRBJ2-6, with 12 bases lining up with TRBD1. Germline values: CDR1 MNHEY, CDR2 SMNVEV (reference sequence). J lost 0 bases, V lost 6 bases, and 9 bases had no gene match. CDR3 length equals 19 residues. For the CDR3, the DNA is TGTGCCAGCAGACATTGGGACAGGGGGCTCAGCTCTGGGGCCAACGTCCTGACTTTC. This translates into CASRHWDRGLSSGANVLTF. Together with reference TRBV27 and TRBJ2-6, the CDR3 gives the full variable domain: EAQVTQNPRYLITVTGKKLTVTCSQNMNHEYMSWYRQDPGLGLRQIYYSMNVEVTDKGDVPEGYKVSRKEKRNFPLILESPSPNQTSLYFCASRHWDRGLSSGANVLTFGAGSRLTVL.

There are a few counts of this clone. The chain links TRBV4-3 to TRBJ2-5; no firm D call. This CDR3 contains 14 residues. Trimming pared 3 bases from V and 5 bases from J, leaving 13 bases between. Germline CDR1 LGHNA, CDR2 YSLEER. DNA for the CDR3: TGCGCCAGCAGCCAGTCCGGGCGAGACGAGACCCAGTACTTC. It specifies CASSQSGRDETQYF.